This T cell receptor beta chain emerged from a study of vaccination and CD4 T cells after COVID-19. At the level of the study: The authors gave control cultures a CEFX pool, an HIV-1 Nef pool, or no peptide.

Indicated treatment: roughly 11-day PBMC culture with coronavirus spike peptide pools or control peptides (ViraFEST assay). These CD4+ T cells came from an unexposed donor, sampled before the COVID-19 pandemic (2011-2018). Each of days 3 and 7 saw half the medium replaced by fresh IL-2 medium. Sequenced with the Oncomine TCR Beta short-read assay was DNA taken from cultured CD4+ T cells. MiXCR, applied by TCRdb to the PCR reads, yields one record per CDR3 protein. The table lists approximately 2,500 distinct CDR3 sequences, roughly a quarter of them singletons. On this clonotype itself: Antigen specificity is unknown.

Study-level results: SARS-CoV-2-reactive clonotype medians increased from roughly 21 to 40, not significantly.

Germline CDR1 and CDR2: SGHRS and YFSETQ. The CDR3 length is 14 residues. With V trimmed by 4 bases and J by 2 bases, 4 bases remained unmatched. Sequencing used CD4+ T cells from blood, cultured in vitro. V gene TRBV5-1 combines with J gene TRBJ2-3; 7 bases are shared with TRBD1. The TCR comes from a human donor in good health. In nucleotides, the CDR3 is TGCGCCAGCAGCCCGGGACAGAACACAGATACGCAGTATTTT. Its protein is CASSPGQNTDTQYF.